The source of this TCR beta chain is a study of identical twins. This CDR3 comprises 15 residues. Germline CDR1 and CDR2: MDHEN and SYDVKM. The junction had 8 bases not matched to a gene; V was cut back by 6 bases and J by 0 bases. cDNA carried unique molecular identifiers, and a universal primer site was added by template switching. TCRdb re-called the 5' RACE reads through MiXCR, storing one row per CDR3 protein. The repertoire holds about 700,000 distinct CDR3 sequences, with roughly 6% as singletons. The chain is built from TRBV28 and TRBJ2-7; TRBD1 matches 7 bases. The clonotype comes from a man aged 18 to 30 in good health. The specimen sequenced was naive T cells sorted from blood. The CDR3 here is CASSPTGASSYEQYF. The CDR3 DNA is TGTGCCAGCAGCCCCACAGGGGCGTCCTCCTACGAGCAGTACTTC.